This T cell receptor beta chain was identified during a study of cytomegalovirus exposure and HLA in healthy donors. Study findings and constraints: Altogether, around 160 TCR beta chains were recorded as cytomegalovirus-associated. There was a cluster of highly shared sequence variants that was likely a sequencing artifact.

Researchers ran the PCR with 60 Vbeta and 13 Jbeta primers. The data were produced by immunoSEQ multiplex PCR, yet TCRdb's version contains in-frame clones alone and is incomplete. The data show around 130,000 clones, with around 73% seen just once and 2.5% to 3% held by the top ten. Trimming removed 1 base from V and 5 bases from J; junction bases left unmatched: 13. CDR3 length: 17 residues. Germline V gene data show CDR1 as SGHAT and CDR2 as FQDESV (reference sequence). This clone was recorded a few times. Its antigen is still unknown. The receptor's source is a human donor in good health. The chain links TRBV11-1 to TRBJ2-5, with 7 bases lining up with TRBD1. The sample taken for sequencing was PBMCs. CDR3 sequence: CASSLDSYRGVGETQYF. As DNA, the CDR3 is TGTGCCAGCAGCTTAGACTCGTACAGGGGCGTCGGGGAGACCCAGTACTTC.